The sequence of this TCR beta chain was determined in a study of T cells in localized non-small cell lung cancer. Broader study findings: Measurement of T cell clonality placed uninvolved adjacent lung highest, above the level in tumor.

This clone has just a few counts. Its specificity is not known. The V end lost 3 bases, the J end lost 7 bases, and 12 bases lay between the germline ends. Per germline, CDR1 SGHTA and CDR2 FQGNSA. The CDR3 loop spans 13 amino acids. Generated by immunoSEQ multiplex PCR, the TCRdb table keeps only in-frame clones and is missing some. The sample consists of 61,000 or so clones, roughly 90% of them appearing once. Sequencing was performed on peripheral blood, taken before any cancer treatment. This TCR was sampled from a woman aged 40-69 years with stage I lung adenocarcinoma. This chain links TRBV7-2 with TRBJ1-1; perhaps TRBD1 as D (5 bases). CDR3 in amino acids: CASSFVGTFEAFF. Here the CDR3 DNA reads TGTGCCAGCAGCTTTGTTGGGACTTTTGAAGCTTTCTTT. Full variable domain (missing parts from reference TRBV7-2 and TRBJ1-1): GAGVSQSPSNKVTEKGKDVELRCDPISGHTALYWYRQSLGQGLEFLIYFQGNSAPDKSGLPSDRFSAERTGGSVSTLTIQRTQQEDSAVYLCASSFVGTFEAFFGQGTRLTVV.